This T cell receptor (beta chain) was retrieved from a study of cytomegalovirus exposure and HLA in healthy donors. This clone turned up a few times. Use of 60 Vbeta and 13 Jbeta primers characterized the PCR. Profiled with immunoSEQ multiplex PCR; TCRdb holds only in-frame clones, not every one. The table has 200,000 to 250,000 clones, around 81% seen once. With V trimmed by 3 bases and J by 6 bases, 14 bases remained unmatched. CDR1 and CDR2 from the germline V gene are SGHDT and YYEEEE. The CDR3 runs 16 residues. Sequencing used PBMCs. V and J are TRBV5-6 and TRBJ1-1; 7 nucleotides line up with TRBD1. This receptor was obtained from a woman in her 50s in good health and CMV-seropositive. This CDR3 reads CASSSSRQGLYAEAFF. CDR3 in DNA: TGTGCCAGCAGCTCGTCCAGACAGGGTCTATATGCTGAAGCTTTCTTT. The whole variable domain, filled in from reference TRBV5-6 and TRBJ1-1, reads DAGVTQSPTHLIKTRGQQVTLRCSPKSGHDTVSWYQQALGQGPQFIFQYYEEEERQRGNFPDRFSGHQFPNYSSELNVNALLLGDSALYLCASSSSRQGLYAEAFFGQGTRLTVV.